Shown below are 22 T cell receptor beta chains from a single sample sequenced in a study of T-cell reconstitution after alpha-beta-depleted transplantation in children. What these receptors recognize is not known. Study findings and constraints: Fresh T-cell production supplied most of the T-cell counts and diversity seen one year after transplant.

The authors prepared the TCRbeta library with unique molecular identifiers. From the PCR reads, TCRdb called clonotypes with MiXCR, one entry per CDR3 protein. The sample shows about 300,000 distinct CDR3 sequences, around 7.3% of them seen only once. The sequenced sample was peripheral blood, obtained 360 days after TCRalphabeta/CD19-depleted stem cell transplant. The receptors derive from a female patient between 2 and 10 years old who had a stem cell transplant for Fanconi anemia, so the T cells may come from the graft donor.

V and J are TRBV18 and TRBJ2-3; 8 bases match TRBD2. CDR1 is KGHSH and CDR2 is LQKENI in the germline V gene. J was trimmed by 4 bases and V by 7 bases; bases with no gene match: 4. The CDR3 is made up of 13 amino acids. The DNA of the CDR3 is TGTGCCAGCTGGGGACTAGGCTCAGATACGCAGTATTTT. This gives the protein CASWGLGSDTQYF.

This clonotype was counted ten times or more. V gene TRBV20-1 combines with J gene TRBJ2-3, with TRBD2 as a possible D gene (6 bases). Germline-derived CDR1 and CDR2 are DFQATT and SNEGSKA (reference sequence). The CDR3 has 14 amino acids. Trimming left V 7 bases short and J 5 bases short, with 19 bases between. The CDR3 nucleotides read TGCAGTGTCGTTCGACCGCGGGGTCTAGATACGCAGTATTTT. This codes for CSVVRPRGLDTQYF.

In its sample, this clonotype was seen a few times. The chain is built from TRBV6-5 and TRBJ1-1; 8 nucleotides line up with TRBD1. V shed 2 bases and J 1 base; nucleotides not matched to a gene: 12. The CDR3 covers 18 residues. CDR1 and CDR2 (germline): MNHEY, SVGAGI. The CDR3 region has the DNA TGTGCCAGCAGTTACAATATTCCAACCGGGACAGGGAACACTGAAGCTTTCTTT. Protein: CASSYNIPTGTGNTEAFF.

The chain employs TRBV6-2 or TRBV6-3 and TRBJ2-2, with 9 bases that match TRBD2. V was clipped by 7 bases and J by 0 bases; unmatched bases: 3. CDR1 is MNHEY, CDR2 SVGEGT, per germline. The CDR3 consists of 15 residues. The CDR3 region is CASTRGGANTGELFF. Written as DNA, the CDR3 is TGTGCCAGCACCCGCGGGGGGGCGAACACCGGGGAGCTGTTTTTT.

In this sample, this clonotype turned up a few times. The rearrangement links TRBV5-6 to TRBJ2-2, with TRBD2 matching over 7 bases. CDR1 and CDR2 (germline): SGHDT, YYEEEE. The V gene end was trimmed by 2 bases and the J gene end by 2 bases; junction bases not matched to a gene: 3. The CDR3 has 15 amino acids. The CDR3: CASSFGGKNTGELFF. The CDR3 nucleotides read TGTGCCAGCAGCTTCGGGGGGAAAAACACCGGGGAGCTGTTTTTT.

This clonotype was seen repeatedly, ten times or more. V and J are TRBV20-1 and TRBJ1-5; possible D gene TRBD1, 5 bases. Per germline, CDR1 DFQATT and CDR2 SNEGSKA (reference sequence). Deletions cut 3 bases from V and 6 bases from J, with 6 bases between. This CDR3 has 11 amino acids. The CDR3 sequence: CSARGGQPQHF. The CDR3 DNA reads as TGCAGTGCTAGGGGGGGTCAGCCCCAGCATTTT.

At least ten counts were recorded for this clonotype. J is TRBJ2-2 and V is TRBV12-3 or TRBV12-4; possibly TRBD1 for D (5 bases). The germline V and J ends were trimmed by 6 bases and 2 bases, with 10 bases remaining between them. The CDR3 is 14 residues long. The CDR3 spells CASRWTTNTGELFF. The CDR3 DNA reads TGTGCCAGCAGGTGGACAACTAACACCGGGGAGCTGTTTTTT.

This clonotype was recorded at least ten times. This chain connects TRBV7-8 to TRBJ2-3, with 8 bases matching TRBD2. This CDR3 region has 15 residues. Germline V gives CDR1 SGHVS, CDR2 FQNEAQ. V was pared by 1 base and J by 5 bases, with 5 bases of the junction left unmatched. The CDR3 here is CASSLDAGGEDTQYF. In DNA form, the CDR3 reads TGTGCCAGCAGCTTAGACGCGGGAGGTGAAGATACGCAGTATTTT.

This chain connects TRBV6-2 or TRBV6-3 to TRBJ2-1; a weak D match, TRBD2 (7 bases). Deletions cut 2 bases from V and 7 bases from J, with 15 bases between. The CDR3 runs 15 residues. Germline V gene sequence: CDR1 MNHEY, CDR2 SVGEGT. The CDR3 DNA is TGTGCCAGCAGTTACGGTAGGGGGGGGCGGAATGAGCAGTTCTTC. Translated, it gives CASSYGRGGRNEQFF.

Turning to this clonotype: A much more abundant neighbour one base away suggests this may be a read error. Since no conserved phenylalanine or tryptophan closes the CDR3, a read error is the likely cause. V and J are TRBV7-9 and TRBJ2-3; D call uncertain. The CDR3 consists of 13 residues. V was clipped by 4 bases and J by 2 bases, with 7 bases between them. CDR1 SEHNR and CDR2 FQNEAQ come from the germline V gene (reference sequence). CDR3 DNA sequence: TGTGCCAGCAGCTCCTCTTTCACAGATACGCAGTATTCT. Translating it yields CASSSSFTDTQYS.

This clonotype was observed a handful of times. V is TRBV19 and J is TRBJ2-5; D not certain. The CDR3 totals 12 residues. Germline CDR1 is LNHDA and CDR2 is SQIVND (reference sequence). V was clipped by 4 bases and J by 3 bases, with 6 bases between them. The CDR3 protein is CASSNPEETQYF. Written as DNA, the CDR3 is TGTGCCAGTAGTAACCCTGAAGAGACCCAGTACTTC.

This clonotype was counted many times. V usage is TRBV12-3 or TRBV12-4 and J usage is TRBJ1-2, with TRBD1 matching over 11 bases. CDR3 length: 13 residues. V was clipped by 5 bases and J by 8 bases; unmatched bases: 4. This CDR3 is CASSGDRGLGYTF. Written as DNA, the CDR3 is TGTGCCAGCAGTGGGGACAGGGGGTTAGGCTACACCTTC.

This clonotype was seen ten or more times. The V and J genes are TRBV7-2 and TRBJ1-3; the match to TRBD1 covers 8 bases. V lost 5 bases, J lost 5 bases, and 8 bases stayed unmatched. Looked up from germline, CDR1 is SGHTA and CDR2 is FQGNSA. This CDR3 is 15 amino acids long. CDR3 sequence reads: CASSANGQGRNTIYF. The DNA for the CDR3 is TGTGCCAGCAGCGCTAACGGACAGGGAAGAAACACCATATATTTT.

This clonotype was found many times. The CDR3 region is CASRRSPWNTGELFF. CDR3 nucleotides: TGTGCCAGCAGGCGGTCGCCCTGGAACACCGGGGAGCTGTTTTTT. The rearrangement links TRBV12-3 or TRBV12-4 to TRBJ2-2, with D uncertain. V lost 6 bases, J lost 1 base, and 12 bases lay in between. The CDR3 runs 15 residues.

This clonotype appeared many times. CDR3 residues: CASSLDIGRGHTQYF. The CDR3 DNA follows: TGCGCCAGCAGCTTGGATATCGGCCGGGGCCATACGCAGTATTTT. The chain has TRBV5-1 and TRBJ2-3, with D perhaps TRBD1 or TRBD2 (5 bases each). Trimming took 0 bases from V and 7 from J, leaving 15 bases between them. This CDR3 region has 15 residues. CDR1 is SGHRS and CDR2 is YFSETQ in the germline V gene.

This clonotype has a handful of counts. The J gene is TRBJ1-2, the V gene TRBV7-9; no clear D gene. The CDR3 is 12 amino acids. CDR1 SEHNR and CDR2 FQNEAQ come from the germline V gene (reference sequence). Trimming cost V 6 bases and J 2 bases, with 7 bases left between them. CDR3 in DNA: TGTGCCAGCAGGGCTCCCAACTATGGCTACACCTTC. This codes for CASRAPNYGYTF.

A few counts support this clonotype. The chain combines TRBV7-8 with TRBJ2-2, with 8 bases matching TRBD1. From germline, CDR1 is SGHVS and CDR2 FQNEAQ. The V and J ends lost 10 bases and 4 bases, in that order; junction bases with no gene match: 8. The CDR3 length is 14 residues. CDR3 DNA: TGTGCCATACAGGACAGGGCGGTCACCGGGGAGCTGTTTTTT. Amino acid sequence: CAIQDRAVTGELFF.

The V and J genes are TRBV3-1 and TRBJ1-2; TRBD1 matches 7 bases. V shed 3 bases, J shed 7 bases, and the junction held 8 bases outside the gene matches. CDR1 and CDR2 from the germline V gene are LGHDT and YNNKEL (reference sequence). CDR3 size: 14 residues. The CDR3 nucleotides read TGTGCCAGCAGCCAGCTTACAGGGGACGGTGGCTACACCTTC. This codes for CASSQLTGDGGYTF.

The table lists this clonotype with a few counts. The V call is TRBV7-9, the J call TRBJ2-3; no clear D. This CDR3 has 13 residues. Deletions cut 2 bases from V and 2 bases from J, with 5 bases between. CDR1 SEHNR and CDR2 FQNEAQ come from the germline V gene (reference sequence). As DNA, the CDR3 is TGTGCCAGCAGCTTAACCCCCACAGATACGCAGTATTTT. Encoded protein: CASSLTPTDTQYF.

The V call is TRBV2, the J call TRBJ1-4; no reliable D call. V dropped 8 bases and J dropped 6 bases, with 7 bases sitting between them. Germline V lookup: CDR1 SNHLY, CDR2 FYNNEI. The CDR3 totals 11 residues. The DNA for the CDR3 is TGTGCCAGCGGGGAATATGAAAAACTGTTTTTT. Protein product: CASGEYEKLFF.

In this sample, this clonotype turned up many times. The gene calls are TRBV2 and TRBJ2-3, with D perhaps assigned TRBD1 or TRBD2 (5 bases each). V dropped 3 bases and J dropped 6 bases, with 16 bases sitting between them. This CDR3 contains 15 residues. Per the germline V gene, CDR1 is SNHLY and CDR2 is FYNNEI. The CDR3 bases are TGTGCCAGCAGTGATGCTCCAGCAGGGACGGATACGCAGTATTTT. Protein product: CASSDAPAGTDTQYF.

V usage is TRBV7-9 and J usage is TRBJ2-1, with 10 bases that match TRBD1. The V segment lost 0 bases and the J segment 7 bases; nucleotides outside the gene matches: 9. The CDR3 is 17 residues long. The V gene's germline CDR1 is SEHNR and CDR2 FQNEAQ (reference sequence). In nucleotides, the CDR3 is TGTGCCAGCAGCTTAGCGATGGGCTGGGACAGGGGAAATGAGCAGTTCTTC. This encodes CASSLAMGWDRGNEQFF.